This T cell receptor beta chain was sequenced in a study of T cells in Graves' hyperthyroidism and ophthalmopathy. Study results and limitations: Prediction of ophthalmopathy progression came a median around 6.5 months pre-onset.

From RNA transcripts, TCR beta CDR3 regions were amplified. The primer set for the first-round RT-PCR of the TCR CDR3 was HTBI. TCRdb used MiXCR to reprocess the multiplex PCR reads, holding one entry per CDR3 protein. Among around 280,000 distinct CDR3 sequences listed, roughly 13% were seen once. Note on this clonotype: The antigen is unknown.

Disease duration under 2 months; hyperthyroidism patients were aged 18 to 65. Sampled blood dates from first hyperthyroidism diagnosis, and it precedes any ophthalmopathy symptoms. Using about 10 ml of fresh peripheral blood, PBMCs were prepared. Germline V gene data show CDR1 as MNHEY and CDR2 as SMNVEV (reference sequence). CDR3 length: 15 residues. The V and J ends lost 3 bases and 5 bases respectively, with 14 bases between them. This chain joins TRBV27 and TRBJ2-1; no firm D call. The specimen was blood. This TCR was recovered from a woman in her 30s with Graves' hyperthyroidism that later progressed to Graves' ophthalmopathy. The CDR3 region has the DNA TGTGCCAGCAGTTTGAAGTCAGGAACCCACAATGAGCAGTTCTTC. This encodes CASSLKSGTHNEQFF.